This entry describes one T cell receptor beta chain. No antigen is known for it. The data stem from a study of blood T cells in healthy people across ages. With a J-beta primer mix and a sample-barcoded 5' primer, a second PCR ran about 6 to 11 cycles. TCRdb redid the calling of the 5' RACE reads with MiXCR, one entry per CDR3 protein. This table has 800,000 to 1,300,000 distinct CDR3 sequences, around 27% appearing once. The CDR3 totals 14 residues. Germline loops: CDR1 SGHTA, CDR2 FQGNSA. The ends were cut back, 5 bases at V and 3 bases at J, with 13 bases in the middle. Regarding the study as a whole: The percentage of naive T cells correlated strongly with TCR beta diversity.

This sample was also put to use in a study of T cells of mothers and their children. That paper adds: Sequencing got over 8 million TCR beta CDR3 reads from each mother and some 3 million from each child.

The J gene is TRBJ1-1, the V gene TRBV7-2; D is unclear. Sequencing was carried out using blood. The receptor was isolated from a girl aged 2-10 years in good health. The CDR3 loop reads CASSAKSPHTEAFF. The CDR3 DNA is TGTGCCAGCAGCGCCAAGTCTCCCCACACTGAAGCTTTCTTT.